The present TCR beta chain was sequenced within a study of Ad26.COV2.S vaccination and SARS-CoV-2 variants. Study background: Each vaccinee took Ad26.COV2.S intramuscularly, once or twice 56 days apart.

Produced via immunoSEQ multiplex PCR; TCRdb's table is partial and in-frame only. The sample has under 550,000 clones; about 93% are singletons. Specified treatment: some 19 received Ad26.COV2.S at low or high dose, single or two shots; five or six received placebo; per-sample allocation not given. It was on day 63 after the first vaccine or placebo injection that samples were taken. Boston provided a donor who was an adult aged 18-55 years. Participants' vaccine, an Ad26 vector, delivered Wuhan-strain SARS-CoV-2 spike. Sequenced material: peripheral blood, taken in a trial of Ad26.COV2.S vaccine versus placebo. The sequence came from a person aged 18-60 years who received the Ad26.COV2.S COVID-19 vaccine or a placebo.

The CDR3 bases are TGTGCCAGCAGCTGGGCCTCCTACAATGAGCAGTTCTTC. Translation: CASSWASYNEQFF. The rearrangement uses TRBV7-3 and TRBJ2-1; D unresolved. The ends were cut back, 4 bases at V and 0 bases at J, with 4 bases in the middle. CDR3 length: 13 residues. The germline gives CDR1 SGHTA, CDR2 FQGTGA. Together with reference TRBV7-3 and TRBJ2-1, the CDR3 gives the full variable domain: GAGVSQTPSNKVTEKGKYVELRCDPISGHTALYWYRQSLGQGPEFLIYFQGTGAADDSGLPNDRFFAVRPEGSVSTLKIQRTERGDSAVYLCASSWASYNEQFFGPGTRLTVL.